The rows below give T cell receptor beta chains drawn from one sample of a study of cytomegalovirus exposure and HLA in healthy donors. Here immunoSEQ multiplex PCR was the method, and the copy in TCRdb shows in-frame clones only, minus some. This table has under 200,000 clones, 75% to 90% appearing once. The sequenced sample consisted of PBMCs. Receptors were obtained from a human donor in good health. CDR3s include the opening cysteine and the closing phenylalanine or tryptophan. D genes are given only for firm matches. Clone size is given for some rows only: seen once, a few or many times, or a class if the clone is expanded.

-	TRBV4-3	TRBD2	TRBJ2-7	TGCGCCAGCAGCCAAGGGACTAGCGGGGGGTACGAGCAGTACTTC	CASSQGTSGGYEQYF
once	TRBV7-2	TRBD2	TRBJ2-5	TGTGCCAGCAGCTTAGCGACTAGCGGGGTACAAGAGACCCAGTACTTC	CASSLATSGVQETQYF
-	TRBV11-2	TRBD1	TRBJ2-1	TGTGCCAGCAGCTTAGGGACAGGGTCGTACAATGAGCAGTTCTTC	CASSLGTGSYNEQFF
-	TRBV4-1	TRBD1	TRBJ2-2	TGCGCCAGCAGCCATCCGACAGGGCTCACCGGGGAGCTGTTTTTT	CASSHPTGLTGELFF
-	TRBV20-1	-	TRBJ1-1	TGCAGTGCGGGAGGGAGGACTGAAGCTTTCTTT	CSAGGRTEAFF
-	TRBV27	-	TRBJ1-6	TGTGCCAGCAAATTTAGCTCCTATAATTCACCCCTCCACTTT	CASKFSSYNSPLHF
-	TRBV19	-	TRBJ2-3	TGTGCCAGTAGTCGGGAATTGGTGGGTCGCACGCAGTATTTT	CASSRELVGRTQYF
-	TRBV5-5	-	TRBJ1-1	TGTGCCAGCAGCAGAGGGGACTCCGACACTGAAGCTTTCTTT	CASSRGDSDTEAFF
-	TRBV25-1	TRBD2	TRBJ2-3	TGTGCCAGCAGTGAATATCGGGGGGGCACAGATACGCAGTATTTT	CASSEYRGGTDTQYF
once	TRBV5-1	-	TRBJ2-7	TGCGCCAGCAGCTTGGCCGGGCAGGGATTCTACGAGCAGTACTTC	CASSLAGQGFYEQYF
-	TRBV6-4	-	TRBJ2-1	TGTGCCAGCAGTGACTCTGCACAGGGTTACAATGAGCAGTTCTTC	CASSDSAQGYNEQFF
-	TRBV4-3	TRBD1	TRBJ1-4	TGCGCCAGCAGCCAAGGGGACAGAGCGAATGAAAAACTGTTTTTT	CASSQGDRANEKLFF
-	TRBV5-1	-	TRBJ1-1	TGCGCCAGCAGCTTTCAAATCCCCGGGGACACTGAAGCTTTCTTT	CASSFQIPGDTEAFF
once	TRBV4-2	-	TRBJ1-4	TGTGCCAGCAGCCAAGTGGGAAGGGGGAACACTAATGAAAAACTGTTTTTT	CASSQVGRGNTNEKLFF
-	TRBV15	-	TRBJ1-5	TGTGCCACCAGCACTAGCCGGGGGTGGACGAATCAGCCCCAGCATTTT	CATSTSRGWTNQPQHF
-	TRBV13	TRBD1	TRBJ1-1	TGTGCCAGCAGCTTAGATGGACAGGGGTTTCCTGAAGCTTTCTTT	CASSLDGQGFPEAFF
-	TRBV5-1	-	TRBJ2-7	TGCGCCAGCAGCTTTCAAGGGGTCGAGCAGTACTTC	CASSFQGVEQYF
-	TRBV23-1	-	TRBJ1-5	TGCGCCAGCAGTCGCATCCGGGGGGCAACTCAGCCCCAGCATTTT	CASSRIRGATQPQHF
few	TRBV25-1	-	TRBJ2-1	TGTGCCAGCAGTGAAGGGCTCGTCTCCTACAATGAGCAGTTCTTC	CASSEGLVSYNEQFF
-	TRBV6-5	TRBD1	TRBJ1-1	TGTGCCAGCAGACAGACAGGGGTTGAGAACACTGAAGCTTTCTTT	CASRQTGVENTEAFF
-	TRBV19	-	TRBJ1-4	TGTGCCAGTAGTTACACCGGGACTCAGGAAAAACTGTTTTTT	CASSYTGTQEKLFF
-	TRBV6-5	-	TRBJ1-3	TGTGCCAGCAGCCAAGGAGGGTTCGGAAACACCATATATTTT	CASSQGGFGNTIYF
-	TRBV11-2	TRBD1	TRBJ2-5	TGTGCCAGCAGCTTAGATCGGTATACCAGGGGGGAGACCCAGTACTTC	CASSLDRYTRGETQYF
-	TRBV2	-	TRBJ1-5	TGTGCCAGCAGTGACATTCAGGGGCCTTATAGCAATCAGCCCCAGCATTTT	CASSDIQGPYSNQPQHF
-	TRBV7-2	TRBD1	TRBJ1-1	TGTGCCAGCAGCCCGACCCGGGACAGGGGAGGCGCTGAAGCTTTCTTT	CASSPTRDRGGAEAFF
-	TRBV10-1	-	TRBJ2-2	TGCGCCAGCAGTGGCACGACTAAAAACACCGGGGAGCTGTTTTTT	CASSGTTKNTGELFF
few	TRBV7-9	TRBD1	TRBJ2-1	TGTGCCAGCAGCCAAAGACAGGGCTATGAGCAGTTCTTC	CASSQRQGYEQFF
-	TRBV4-3	TRBD2	TRBJ2-1	TGCGCCAGCAGCCAAGAGAGCGCGGGGGGGCCATACAATGAGCAGTTCTTC	CASSQESAGGPYNEQFF
-	TRBV7-7	TRBD1	TRBJ1-6	TGTGCCAGCAGTCCACCGTGGACAGGGTACTCACCCCTCCACTTT	CASSPPWTGYSPLHF
-	TRBV2	-	TRBJ1-6	TGTGCCAGCAGTCCACGGGTTTCCTATAATTCACCCCTCCACTTT	CASSPRVSYNSPLHF
-	TRBV9	TRBD2	TRBJ2-7	TGTGCCAGCAGTCCCGGGACTACCTACGAGCAGTACTTC	CASSPGTTYEQYF
-	TRBV25-1	TRBD1	TRBJ2-7	TGTGCCAGCAGTCCCGGGACAGTCTACGAGCAGTACTTC	CASSPGTVYEQYF
-	TRBV7-9	TRBD1	TRBJ1-1	TGTGCCAGCAGCCCAAGGACAGGGCGGGATACTGAAGCTTTCTTT	CASSPRTGRDTEAFF
few	TRBV10-3	TRBD1	TRBJ2-2	TGTGCCATCAGAGCGAGGACAGGGGGGAGTCGAGGCACCGGGGAGCTGTTTTTT	CAIRARTGGSRGTGELFF
-	TRBV9	-	TRBJ2-7	TGTGCCAGCAGCGTAGGAGGCGGCGGATCCTACGAGCAGTACTTC	CASSVGGGGSYEQYF